The rows below give T cell receptor beta chains drawn from one sample of a study of blood T cell repertoires in COVID-19. Some clones are missing from TCRdb's copy, which holds only in-frame ones; the method was immunoSEQ multiplex PCR. The data hold 100,000 to 120,000 clones, with roughly four fifths observed a single time. The sequenced sample was peripheral blood. These receptors were taken from a woman aged 55-69 years with acute or convalescent COVID-19. CDR3s include the opening cysteine and the closing phenylalanine or tryptophan. Each record gives: CDR3 DNA, CDR3 protein, V gene, D gene, clone size, J gene. The D gene is left open where the match is weak. Expanded clones get a size class; other rows say once, few or many, or leave the size out.

TGCAGTGCTAATGACCGACAGAGGTACGAGCAGTACTTC CSANDRQRYEQYF TRBV20-1 . few TRBJ2-7
TGTGCCAGCAGCTCCAACGGGCGGGGGGGCGAGACCCAGTACTTC CASSSNGRGGETQYF TRBV7-8 TRBD2 . TRBJ2-5
TGCGCCAGCAGCGTAGGGGTTGGTAATGAAAAACTGTTTTTT CASSVGVGNEKLFF TRBV5-1 . . TRBJ1-4
TGTGCCAGCAGTGGGGGACAGGGCTTGGAAAAACTGTTTTTT CASSGGQGLEKLFF TRBV2 TRBD1 once TRBJ1-4
TGTGCCAGCAGCTTGGGACATTCCTCCTACGAGCAGTACTTC CASSLGHSSYEQYF TRBV7-2 . . TRBJ2-7
TGCGCCAGCAGCCAAGATATCGGTCCCTCCTACGAGCAGTACTTC CASSQDIGPSYEQYF TRBV4-3 . once TRBJ2-7
TGTGCCAGCAGCTTGTTTTCAGGGGGCGCGGACACTGAAGCTTTCTTT CASSLFSGGADTEAFF TRBV5-4 TRBD1 . TRBJ1-1
TGTGCCAGCAGCTTCCCCAGGGGTTTAGAGACCCAGTACTTC CASSFPRGLETQYF TRBV11-3 . few TRBJ2-5
TGTGCCAGCAGTTCGAGGGGGCCGGGCTCCCCCCAGCATTTT CASSSRGPGSPQHF TRBV28 TRBD1 . TRBJ1-5
TGTGCCAGCAGCCAGGGTTCGTCTGGAAACACCATATATTTT CASSQGSSGNTIYF TRBV28 . . TRBJ1-3